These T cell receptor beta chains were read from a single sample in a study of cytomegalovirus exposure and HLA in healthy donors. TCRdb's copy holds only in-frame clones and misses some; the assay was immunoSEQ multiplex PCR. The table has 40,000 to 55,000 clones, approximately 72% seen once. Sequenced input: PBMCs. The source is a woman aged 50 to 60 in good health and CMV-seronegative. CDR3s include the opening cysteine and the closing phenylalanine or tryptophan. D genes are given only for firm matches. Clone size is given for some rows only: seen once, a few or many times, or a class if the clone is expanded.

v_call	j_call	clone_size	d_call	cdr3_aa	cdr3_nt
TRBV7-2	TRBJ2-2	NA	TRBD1	CASSSGQATGELFF	TGTGCCAGCAGTTCCGGACAGGCCACCGGGGAGCTGTTTTTT
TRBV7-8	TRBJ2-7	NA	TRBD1	CASSRGGQGEQYF	TGTGCCAGCAGCCGGGGCGGACAGGGCGAGCAGTACTTC
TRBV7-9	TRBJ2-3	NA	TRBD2	CASSPGLAGADTQYF	TGTGCCAGCAGCCCGGGACTAGCGGGGGCTGATACGCAGTATTTT
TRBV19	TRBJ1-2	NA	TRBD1	CASSSGQGEGRRNTF	TGTGCCAGTAGTTCCGGACAGGGGGAGGGACGTCGCAACACCTTC
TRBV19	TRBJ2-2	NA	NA	CASRPLGGSNTGELFF	TGTGCCAGTCGCCCACTAGGGGGTTCAAACACCGGGGAGCTGTTTTTT
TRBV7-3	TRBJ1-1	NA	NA	CASSPYLNTEAFF	TGTGCCAGCAGCCCATACTTGAACACTGAAGCTTTCTTT
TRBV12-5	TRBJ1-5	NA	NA	CARDADIMSQHF	TGTGCTCGTGATGCGGACATTATGTCCCAGCATTTT
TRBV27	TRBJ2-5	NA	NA	CASIQETQYF	TGTGCCAGTATACAAGAGACCCAGTACTTC
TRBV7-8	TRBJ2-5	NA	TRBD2	CASGRGETQYF	TGTGCCTCCGGGAGGGGTGAGACCCAGTACTTC
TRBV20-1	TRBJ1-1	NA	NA	CSGTEAFF	TGCAGCGGCACTGAAGCTTTCTTT
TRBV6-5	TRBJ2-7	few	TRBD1	CASSYRGLDEQYF	TGTGCCAGCAGTTACAGGGGGCTAGACGAGCAGTACTTC
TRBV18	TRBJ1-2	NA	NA	CASSPDSSNYGYTF	TGTGCCAGCTCACCGGACAGTTCTAACTATGGCTACACCTTC
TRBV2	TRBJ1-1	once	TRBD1	CASSEGLQGGFTEAFF	TGTGCCAGCAGCGAAGGGCTACAGGGGGGGTTCACTGAAGCTTTCTTT
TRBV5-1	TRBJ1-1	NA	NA	CASSSIQGSTEAFF	TGCGCCAGCAGCTCGATACAGGGTAGCACTGAAGCTTTCTTT
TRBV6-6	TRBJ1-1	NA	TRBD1	CASSLQGARTEAFF	TGTGCCAGCAGTTTACAGGGGGCAAGGACTGAAGCTTTCTTT
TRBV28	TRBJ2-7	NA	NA	CASSFGTAVQYEQYF	TGTGCCAGCAGTTTCGGAACAGCGGTACAATACGAGCAGTACTTC
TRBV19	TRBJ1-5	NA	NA	CASSMQAWQPQHF	TGTGCCAGTAGTATGCAGGCTTGGCAGCCCCAGCATTTT
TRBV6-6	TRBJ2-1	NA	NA	CASKISGNSYNEQFF	TGTGCCAGCAAAATCTCCGGGAACTCCTACAATGAGCAGTTCTTC
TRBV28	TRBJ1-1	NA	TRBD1	CASHGQGWTEAFF	TGTGCCAGCCACGGACAGGGCTGGACTGAAGCTTTCTTT
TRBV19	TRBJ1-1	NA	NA	CASGFYTEAFF	TGTGCCTCGGGGTTCTACACTGAAGCTTTCTTT
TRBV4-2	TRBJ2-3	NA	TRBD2	CASSQGTSGASDTQYF	TGTGCCAGCAGCCAAGGGACTAGCGGGGCCTCAGATACGCAGTATTTT
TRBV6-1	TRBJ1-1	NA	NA	CASSEEGLVTEAFF	TGTGCCAGCAGTGAAGAGGGGTTGGTCACTGAAGCTTTCTTT
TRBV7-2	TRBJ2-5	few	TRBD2	CASSLGTRRETQYF	TGTGCCAGCAGCTTAGGGACTAGGAGAGAGACCCAGTACTTC
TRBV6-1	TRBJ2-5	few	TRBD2	CASFRLAGGQETQYF	TGTGCCAGCTTTCGACTAGCGGGAGGCCAAGAGACCCAGTACTTC
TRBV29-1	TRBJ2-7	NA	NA	CSVTGGVSSYEQYF	TGCAGCGTTACTGGCGGGGTAAGCTCCTACGAGCAGTACTTC
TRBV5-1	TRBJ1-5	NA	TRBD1	CASSLDQGAGQPQHF	TGCGCCAGCAGCTTGGATCAGGGGGCGGGTCAGCCCCAGCATTTT
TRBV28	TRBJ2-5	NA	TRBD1	CASSSAGGGKETQYF	TGTGCCAGCAGTTCGGCAGGGGGCGGAAAGGAGACCCAGTACTTC
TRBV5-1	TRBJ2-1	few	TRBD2	CASSKTSGPEQFF	TGCGCCAGCAGCAAGACTAGCGGGCCTGAGCAGTTCTTC
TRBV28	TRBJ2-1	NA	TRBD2	CASTGLAGEKEQFF	TGTGCCAGTACGGGACTAGCGGGAGAAAAAGAGCAGTTCTTC
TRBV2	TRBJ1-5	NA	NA	CASSLSPVNQPQHF	TGTGCCAGCAGTCTTTCGCCGGTCAATCAGCCCCAGCATTTT
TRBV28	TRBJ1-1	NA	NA	CASSRGSLGNTEAFF	TGTGCCAGCAGTAGGGGGTCTTTAGGGAACACTGAAGCTTTCTTT
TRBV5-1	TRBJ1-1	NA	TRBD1	CASSSAWGTDLGTEAFF	TGCGCCAGCAGCTCGGCCTGGGGGACAGACCTGGGCACTGAAGCTTTCTTT
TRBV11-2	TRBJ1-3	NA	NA	CASSQERGIGNTIYF	TGTGCCAGCAGCCAGGAACGGGGGATCGGGAACACCATATATTTT
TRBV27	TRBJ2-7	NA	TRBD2	CASRKWAGGPCELYF	TGTGCCAGCAGGAAATGGGCGGGGGGACCCTGCGAGCTGTACTTC
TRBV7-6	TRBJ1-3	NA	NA	CASSLRGADTIYF	TGTGCCAGCAGCTTAAGGGGCGCGGACACCATATATTTT
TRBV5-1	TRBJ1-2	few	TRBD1	CASSLDRGLGYGYTF	TGCGCCAGCAGCTTGGATAGGGGGCTAGGCTATGGCTACACCTTC
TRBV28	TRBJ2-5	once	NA	CASRKTGYKETQYF	TGTGCCAGCAGAAAAACAGGGTACAAAGAGACCCAGTACTTC
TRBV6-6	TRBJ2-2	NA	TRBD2	CASRLAGVNTGELFF	TGTGCCAGCAGGCTAGCGGGGGTGAACACCGGGGAGCTGTTTTTT
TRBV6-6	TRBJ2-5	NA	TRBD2	CASSPWTSGRPETQYF	TGTGCCAGCAGTCCTTGGACTAGCGGGAGGCCAGAGACCCAGTACTTC
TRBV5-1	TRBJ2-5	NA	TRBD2	CASSPLAGVQETQYF	TGCGCCAGCAGCCCACTAGCGGGTGTGCAAGAGACCCAGTACTTC
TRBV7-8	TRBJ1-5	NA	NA	CASSISPTQPQHF	TGTGCCAGCAGCATATCACCTACCCAGCCCCAGCATTTT
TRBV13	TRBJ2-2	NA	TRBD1	CASSVALTGVGELFF	TGTGCCAGCAGCGTAGCCTTGACAGGGGTGGGGGAGCTGTTTTTT
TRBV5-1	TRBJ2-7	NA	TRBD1	CASSLDQGAHYEQYF	TGCGCCAGCAGCTTGGACCAGGGGGCTCACTACGAGCAGTACTTC
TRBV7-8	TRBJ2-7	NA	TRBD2	CASSDRWLAGVGSYEQYF	TGTGCCAGCAGCGACCGGTGGCTAGCGGGAGTGGGGTCCTACGAGCAGTACTTC
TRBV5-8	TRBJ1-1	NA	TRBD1	CASSSDRGVTEAFF	TGTGCCAGCAGCTCCGACAGGGGAGTCACTGAAGCTTTCTTT
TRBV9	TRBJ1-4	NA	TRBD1	CASSVTDRGHIEKLFF	TGTGCCAGCAGCGTGACAGACAGGGGGCATATTGAAAAACTGTTTTTT
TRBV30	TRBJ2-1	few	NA	CAWMGGRGNEQFF	TGTGCCTGGATGGGGGGACGGGGCAATGAGCAGTTCTTC
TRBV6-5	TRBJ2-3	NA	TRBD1	CASSRQGSTDTQYF	TGTGCCAGCAGTCGACAGGGGTCCACAGATACGCAGTATTTT
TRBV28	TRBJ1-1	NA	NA	CASSLGGMNTEAFF	TGTGCCAGCAGTTTAGGCGGAATGAACACTGAAGCTTTCTTT
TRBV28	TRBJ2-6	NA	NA	CASALPESSGANVLTF	TGTGCCAGCGCCCTCCCGGAGAGCTCTGGGGCCAACGTCCTGACTTTC
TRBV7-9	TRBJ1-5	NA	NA	CASSPDYSVQPQHF	TGTGCCAGCAGCCCCGACTATTCGGTTCAGCCCCAGCATTTT
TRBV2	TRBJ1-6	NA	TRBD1	CASEGGTGGTPLHF	TGTGCCAGCGAAGGAGGGACAGGGGGTACGCCCCTCCACTTT
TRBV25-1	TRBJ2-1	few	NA	CASSDVRGSSYNEQFF	TGTGCCAGCAGTGATGTGAGGGGGAGCTCCTACAATGAGCAGTTCTTC
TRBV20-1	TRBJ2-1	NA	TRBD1	CSAVRTGEQFF	TGCAGTGCTGTTAGGACAGGGGAGCAGTTCTTC
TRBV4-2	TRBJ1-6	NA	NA	CASSQVQGPNSPLHF	TGTGCCAGCAGCCAAGTGCAGGGCCCTAATTCACCCCTCCACTTT
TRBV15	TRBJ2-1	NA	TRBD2	CATSREIGGGNEQFF	TGTGCCACCAGCAGAGAAATCGGGGGGGGCAATGAGCAGTTCTTC
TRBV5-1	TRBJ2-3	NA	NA	CASSLEAGGSDTQYF	TGCGCCAGCAGCTTGGAGGCAGGGGGGTCAGATACGCAGTATTTT